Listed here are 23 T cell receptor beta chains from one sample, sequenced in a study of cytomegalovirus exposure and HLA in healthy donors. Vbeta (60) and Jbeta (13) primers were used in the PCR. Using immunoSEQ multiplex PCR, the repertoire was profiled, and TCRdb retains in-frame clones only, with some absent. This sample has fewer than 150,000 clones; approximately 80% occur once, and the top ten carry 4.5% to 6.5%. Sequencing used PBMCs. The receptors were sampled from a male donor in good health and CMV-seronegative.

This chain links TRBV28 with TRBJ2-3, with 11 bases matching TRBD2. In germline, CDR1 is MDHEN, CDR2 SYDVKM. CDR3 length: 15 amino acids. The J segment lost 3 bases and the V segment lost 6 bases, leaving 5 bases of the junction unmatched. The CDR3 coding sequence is TGTGCCAGCAGGCCACTAGCGGGGGCAACAGATACGCAGTATTTT. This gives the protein CASRPLAGATDTQYF.

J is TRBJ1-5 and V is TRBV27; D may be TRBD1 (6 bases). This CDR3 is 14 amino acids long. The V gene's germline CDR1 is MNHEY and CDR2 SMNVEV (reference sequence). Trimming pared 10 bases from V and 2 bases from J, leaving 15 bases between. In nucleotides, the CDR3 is TGTGCCACAAAACAGGGTATCGGCAATCAGCCCCAGCATTTT. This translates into CATKQGIGNQPQHF.

CDR3 sequence (DNA): TGTGCCAGCAGTCGCATGGGGGCAGTCTATGGCTACACCTTC. Protein: CASSRMGAVYGYTF. The chain joins TRBV6-5 to TRBJ1-2, with D perhaps matching TRBD1 (6 bases). Between the trimmed V and J ends, which lost 5 bases and 4 bases, there was a span of 14 bases. Germline lookup yields CDR1 MNHEY and CDR2 SVGAGI. CDR3 length equals 14 residues.

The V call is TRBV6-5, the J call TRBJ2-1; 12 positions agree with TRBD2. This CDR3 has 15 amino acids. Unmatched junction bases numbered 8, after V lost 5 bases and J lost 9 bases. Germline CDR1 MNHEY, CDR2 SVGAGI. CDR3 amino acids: CASSRASGGAREQFF. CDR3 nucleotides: TGTGCCAGCAGTCGCGCTAGCGGGGGGGCTCGTGAGCAGTTCTTC.

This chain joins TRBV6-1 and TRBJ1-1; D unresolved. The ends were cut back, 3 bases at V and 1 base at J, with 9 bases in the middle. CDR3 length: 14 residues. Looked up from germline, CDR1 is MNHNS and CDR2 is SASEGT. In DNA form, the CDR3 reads TGTGCCAGCAGTGAGGGCCAGAGGAACACTGAAGCTTTCTTT. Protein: CASSEGQRNTEAFF.

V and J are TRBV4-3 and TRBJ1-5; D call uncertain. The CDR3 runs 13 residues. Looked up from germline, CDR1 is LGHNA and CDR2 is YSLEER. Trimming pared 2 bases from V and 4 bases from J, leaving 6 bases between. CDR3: CASSQLRNQPQHF. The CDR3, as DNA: TGCGCCAGCAGCCAATTGAGGAATCAGCCCCAGCATTTT.

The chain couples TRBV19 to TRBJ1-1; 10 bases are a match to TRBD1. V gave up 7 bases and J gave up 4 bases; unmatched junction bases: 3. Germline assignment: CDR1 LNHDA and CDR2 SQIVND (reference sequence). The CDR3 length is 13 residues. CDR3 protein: CASTWTGGTEAFF. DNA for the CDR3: TGTGCCAGTACCTGGACAGGGGGCACTGAAGCTTTCTTT.

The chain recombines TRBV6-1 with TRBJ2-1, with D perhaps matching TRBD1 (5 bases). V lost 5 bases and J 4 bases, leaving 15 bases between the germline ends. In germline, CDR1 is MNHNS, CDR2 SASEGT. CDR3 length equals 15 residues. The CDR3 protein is CASSSRPGLYNEQFF. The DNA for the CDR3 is TGTGCCAGCAGTTCCAGGCCAGGGCTTTACAATGAGCAGTTCTTC.

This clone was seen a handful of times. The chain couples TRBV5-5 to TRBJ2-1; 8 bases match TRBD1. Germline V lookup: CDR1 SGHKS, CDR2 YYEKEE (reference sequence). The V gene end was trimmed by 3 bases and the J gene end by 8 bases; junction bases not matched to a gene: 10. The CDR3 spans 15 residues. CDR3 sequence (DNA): TGTGCCAGCAGCTCCCCCCAGGGGGCGCACGATGAGCAGTTCTTC. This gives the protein CASSSPQGAHDEQFF.

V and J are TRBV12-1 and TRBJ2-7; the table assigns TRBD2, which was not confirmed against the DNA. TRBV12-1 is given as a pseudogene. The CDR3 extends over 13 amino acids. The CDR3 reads CASSHLLADEQYF. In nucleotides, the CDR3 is TGTGCCAGCAGCCACCTCCTAGCGGACGAGCAGTACTTC.

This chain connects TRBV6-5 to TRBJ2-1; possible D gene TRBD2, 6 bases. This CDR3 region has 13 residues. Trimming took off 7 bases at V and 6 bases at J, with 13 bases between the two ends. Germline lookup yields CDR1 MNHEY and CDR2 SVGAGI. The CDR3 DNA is TGTGCCAGCAAATTCTTGGGGGGCAATGAGCAGTTCTTC. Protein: CASKFLGGNEQFF.

The CDR3 spells CASSSVLGTEAFF. The CDR3 region has the DNA TGCGCCAGCAGCTCGGTACTCGGGACTGAAGCTTTCTTT. This chain uses TRBV5-1 with TRBJ1-1; D remains ambiguous. The CDR3 has 13 residues. The germline V gene encodes CDR1 SGHRS and CDR2 YFSETQ. V was shortened by 3 bases and J by 5 bases, with 11 bases between the two germline ends.

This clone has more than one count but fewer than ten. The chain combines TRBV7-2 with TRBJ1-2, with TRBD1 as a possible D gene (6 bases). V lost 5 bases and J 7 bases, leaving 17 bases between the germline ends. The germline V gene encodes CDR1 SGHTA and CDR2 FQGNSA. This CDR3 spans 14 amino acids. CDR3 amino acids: CASSPWTALGGYTF. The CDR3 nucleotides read TGTGCCAGCAGCCCATGGACAGCTTTGGGTGGCTACACCTTC.

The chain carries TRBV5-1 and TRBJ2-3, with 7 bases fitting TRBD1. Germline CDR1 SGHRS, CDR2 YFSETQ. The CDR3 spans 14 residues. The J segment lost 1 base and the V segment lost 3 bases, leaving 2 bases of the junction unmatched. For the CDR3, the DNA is TGCGCCAGCAGCTCCGGGACAGGCACAGATACGCAGTATTTT. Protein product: CASSSGTGTDTQYF. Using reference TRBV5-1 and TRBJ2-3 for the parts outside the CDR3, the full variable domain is KAGVTQTPRYLIKTRGQQVTLSCSPISGHRSVSWYQQTPGQGLQFLFEYFSETQRNKGNFPGRFSGRQFSNSRSEMNVSTLELGDSALYLCASSSGTGTDTQYFGPGTRLTVL.

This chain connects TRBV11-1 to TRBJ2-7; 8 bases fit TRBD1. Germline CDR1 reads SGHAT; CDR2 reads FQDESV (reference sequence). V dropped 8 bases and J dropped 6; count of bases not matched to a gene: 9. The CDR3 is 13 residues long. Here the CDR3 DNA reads TGTGCCAGCGGAGGACAGGGATTGGGCGAGCAGTACTTC. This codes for CASGGQGLGEQYF.

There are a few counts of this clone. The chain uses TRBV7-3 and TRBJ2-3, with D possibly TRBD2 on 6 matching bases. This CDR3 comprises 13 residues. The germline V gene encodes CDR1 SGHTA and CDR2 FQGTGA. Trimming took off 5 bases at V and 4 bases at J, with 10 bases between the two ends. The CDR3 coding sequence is TGTGCCAGCAGCCGTTCGGGGGCAGATACGCAGTATTTT. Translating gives CASSRSGADTQYF.

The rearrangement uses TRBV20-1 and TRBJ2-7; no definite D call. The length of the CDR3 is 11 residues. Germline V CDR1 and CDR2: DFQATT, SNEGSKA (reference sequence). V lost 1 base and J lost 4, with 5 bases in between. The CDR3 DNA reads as TGCAGTGCTAGAGCCAAATACGAGCAGTACTTC. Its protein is CSARAKYEQYF.

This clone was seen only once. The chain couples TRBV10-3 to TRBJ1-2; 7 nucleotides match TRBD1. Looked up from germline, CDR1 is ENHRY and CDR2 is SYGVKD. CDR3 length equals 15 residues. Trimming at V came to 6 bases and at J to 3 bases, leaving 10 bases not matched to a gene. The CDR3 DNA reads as TGTGCCATCAGGGAGGGGACAGCACCTTACTATGGCTACACCTTC. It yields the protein CAIREGTAPYYGYTF.

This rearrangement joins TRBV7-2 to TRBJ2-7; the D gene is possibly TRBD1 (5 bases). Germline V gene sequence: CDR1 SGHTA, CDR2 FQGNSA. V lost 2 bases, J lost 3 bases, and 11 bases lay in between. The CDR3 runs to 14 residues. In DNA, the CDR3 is TGTGCCAGCAGCTTAAGTCAGGGATACTACGAGCAGTACTTC. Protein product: CASSLSQGYYEQYF.

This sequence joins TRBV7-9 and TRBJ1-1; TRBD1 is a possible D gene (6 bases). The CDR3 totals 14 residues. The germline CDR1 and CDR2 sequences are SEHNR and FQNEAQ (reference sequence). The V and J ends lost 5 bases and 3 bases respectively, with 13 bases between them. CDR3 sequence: CASSLGHTDTEAFF. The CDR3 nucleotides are TGTGCCAGCAGCCTGGGACATACAGACACTGAAGCTTTCTTT.

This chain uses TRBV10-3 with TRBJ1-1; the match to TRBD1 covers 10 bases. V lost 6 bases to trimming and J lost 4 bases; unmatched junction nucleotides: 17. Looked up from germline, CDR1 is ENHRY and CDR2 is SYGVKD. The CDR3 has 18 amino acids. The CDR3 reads CAISEAAGQGLVGTEAFF. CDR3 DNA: TGTGCCATCAGCGAAGCAGCGGGACAGGGGTTAGTCGGCACTGAAGCTTTCTTT.

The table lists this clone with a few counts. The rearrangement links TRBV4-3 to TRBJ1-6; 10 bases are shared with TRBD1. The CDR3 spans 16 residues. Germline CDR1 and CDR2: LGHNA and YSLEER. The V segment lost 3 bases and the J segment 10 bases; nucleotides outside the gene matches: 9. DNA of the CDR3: TGCGCCAGCAGCCACGCGGGGGACAGGGGCGAGTCACCCCTCCACTTT. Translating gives CASSHAGDRGESPLHF.

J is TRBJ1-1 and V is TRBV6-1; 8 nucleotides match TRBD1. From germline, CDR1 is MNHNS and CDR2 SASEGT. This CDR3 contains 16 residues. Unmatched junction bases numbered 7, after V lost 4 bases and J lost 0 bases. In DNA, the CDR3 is TGTGCCAGCAGTGGTTCCAGGGGGCGCCTGAACACTGAAGCTTTCTTT. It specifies CASSGSRGRLNTEAFF.